This TCR beta chain is from a study of neurological immune-mediated disorders. The authors made cDNA by 5'RACE with 10-nucleotide random UMIs. MiXCR, run by TCRdb on the 5' RACE reads, gives a single entry per CDR3 protein. The sample records about 79,000 distinct CDR3 sequences, 11% to 15% being singletons. Notes on the study in general: The highest TCR clonal expansion occurred in HTLV-1-associated myelopathy; multiple sclerosis fell below healthy controls. No sharing of CDR3 amino acid sequences was observed among expanded clones across subjects, suggesting private repertoires in all groups.

Healthy control samples came from blood bank volunteers in Maryland, USA. Points on this clonotype: Its antigen is undetermined. A read error may be the cause here, since a much bigger clone is one base away.

CDR1 KGHDR and CDR2 SFDVKD come from the germline V gene. The CDR3 has 12 residues. This receptor was taken from a woman aged 45-65 years in good health. The chain links TRBV24-1 to TRBJ2-3; D is possibly TRBD1 or TRBD2 (6 bases each). Material for sequencing was PBMCs. The CDR3 nucleotides read TGTGTCACCCAGGGGAGCGGGGATACGCAGTATTTT. Its protein product is CVTQGSGDTQYF.